The source of this T cell receptor (beta chain) is a study of T cell repertoires in cytomegalovirus infection. General study results and limits: What dominated the ex vivo response were HLA-C-restricted CMV-specific TCR beta clonotypes.

TCRdb used MiXCR to reprocess the reads, holding one entry per CDR3 protein. The sample has more than 85,000 distinct CDR3 sequences; 20% to 25% are singletons. The CDR3 has 16 residues. Germline V gene sequence: CDR1 MNHEY, CDR2 SVGAGI. V dropped 2 bases and J dropped 8; count of bases not matched to a gene: 11. For this clonotype: Antigen: not known.

The specimen was CD8+ T cells from PBMCs. The TCR sequence derives from a human donor in good health (CMV status not recorded). Some clones in this sample may be carry-over from other donors' samples. The V gene is TRBV6-5, the J gene TRBJ2-1; TRBD1 matches 8 bases. This CDR3 reads CASSYSRGAGGDEQFF. CDR3 nucleotides: TGTGCCAGCAGTTACAGCAGGGGGGCAGGGGGCGATGAGCAGTTCTTC.